This T cell receptor beta chain appears in the sequencing data of a study of CD8 T cells in ankylosing spondylitis. Points from the study as a whole: Characteristic of ankylosing spondylitis blood, it appeared, was a TCR beta motif comprising about 8 highly homologous variants. Some of these motif variants have turned up before, in reports on reactive arthritis synovial fluid and blood.

With regard to this clonotype: Its specificity is unknown.

Quantitative molecular-barcoded 5'-RACE generated the TCR beta libraries. TCRdb re-analysed the 5' RACE reads in MiXCR, keeping a single row per CDR3 protein. The table lists 150,000 or so distinct CDR3 sequences, about 18% of them singletons. Trimming removed 6 bases from V and 6 bases from J; junction bases left unmatched: 4. The CDR3 covers 12 residues. The sequencing sample was made of blood, either unsorted or a sorted T cell fraction (not recorded which). This receptor was identified in a male donor with ankylosing spondylitis or in good health (not recorded which). This chain connects TRBV12-3 or TRBV12-4 to TRBJ1-1; 7 bases align to TRBD1. CDR3 bases: TGTGCCAGCAGCGACAGGGTGGCTGAAGCTTTCTTT. Translated, it gives CASSDRVAEAFF.